The rows below give T cell receptor beta chains drawn from one sample of a study of control samples from healthy donors and cancer patients. Sequencing was performed with immunoSEQ multiplex PCR; in TCRdb, only in-frame clones are kept and a portion is missing. The sample includes approximately 100,000 clones, around nine tenths of them seen just once. The sample comprised blood. Receptors were obtained from a woman aged 50 to 60 in good health. The CDR3 runs from the conserved cysteine through the conserved F or W. A D gene is named only where the DNA matches it firmly. Where a row states a size, it is once, few, many or the class of an expanded clone; other rows omit it.

>NA|TRBV4-3|TRBJ1-5|NA
CASSQDLDRAGSNQPQHF
TGCGCCAGCAGCCAAGACCTAGACCGGGCGGGTTCCAATCAGCCCCAGCATTTT
>NA|TRBV7-2|TRBJ2-3|NA
CASSLSRPSTDTQYF
TGTGCCAGCAGCTTAAGTCGGCCTAGCACAGATACGCAGTATTTT
>NA|TRBV19|TRBJ1-2|NA
CASITGLYGYTF
TGTGCCAGTATCACGGGGCTCTATGGCTACACCTTC
>NA|TRBV18|TRBJ2-3|NA
CASSPSTDTQYF
TGTGCCAGCTCACCCTCCACAGATACGCAGTATTTT
>NA|TRBV6-2/TRBV6-3|TRBJ2-3|NA
CASSRDWGPDTQYF
TGTGCCAGCAGCCGCGATTGGGGCCCAGATACGCAGTATTTT
>NA|TRBV14|TRBJ1-1|NA
CASSQAMSRRTEAFF
TGTGCCAGCAGCCAAGCCATGAGTCGTCGGACTGAAGCTTTCTTT
>NA|TRBV5-1|TRBJ2-5|NA
CASSVDSRETQYF
TGCGCCAGCAGCGTGGACAGTCGAGAGACCCAGTACTTC
>NA|TRBV4-3|TRBJ1-1|NA
CASSQEGGHYTEAFF
TGCGCCAGCAGCCAAGAGGGGGGGCACTACACTGAAGCTTTCTTT
>many|TRBV7-2|TRBJ2-5|NA
CASSLTPGAKETQYF
TGTGCCAGCAGCTTAACCCCCGGCGCCAAAGAGACCCAGTACTTC
>NA|TRBV24-1|TRBJ2-5|TRBD2
CATSDFPSSGSEETQYF
TGTGCCACCAGTGATTTTCCTAGTAGCGGGAGTGAGGAGACCCAGTACTTC
>NA|TRBV20-1|TRBJ1-4|NA
CSASLQGNEKLFF
TGCAGTGCTAGTTTACAGGGAAACGAAAAACTGTTTTTT
>NA|TRBV11-2|TRBJ1-1|NA
CASSLGSGAGAFF
TGTGCCAGCAGTTTAGGGTCGGGGGCAGGAGCTTTCTTT
>NA|TRBV19|TRBJ1-5|TRBD1
CASSPRDSSNQPQHF
TGTGCCAGTAGTCCCCGGGACAGCTCCAATCAGCCCCAGCATTTT
>NA|TRBV27|TRBJ2-7|TRBD1
CASSWGQGPYEQYF
TGTGCCAGCAGTTGGGGACAGGGGCCCTACGAGCAGTACTTC
>NA|TRBV7-9|TRBJ1-2|NA
CASSLEGNNGYTF
TGTGCCAGCAGCTTAGAGGGAAACAATGGCTACACCTTC
>NA|TRBV28|TRBJ1-2|NA
CASSLGGTYGYTF
TGTGCCAGCAGTTTAGGGGGCACATATGGCTACACCTTC
>NA|TRBV5-6|TRBJ2-6|TRBD1
CASIQGAGANVLTF
TGTGCCAGTATACAGGGGGCTGGGGCCAACGTCCTGACTTTC
>NA|TRBV2|TRBJ1-5|NA
CATSNRGDHQPQHF
TGTGCCACCTCGAACCGGGGGGATCATCAGCCCCAGCATTTT
>NA|TRBV18|TRBJ2-5|NA
CASLETVQETQYF
TGTGCCAGCTTAGAGACAGTACAAGAGACCCAGTACTTC
>NA|TRBV7-9|TRBJ2-5|NA
CASSFADRRQETQYF
TGTGCCAGCAGCTTTGCCGACAGGAGACAAGAGACCCAGTACTTC
>NA|TRBV27|TRBJ1-2|TRBD1
CASSPIPGTGDLLRYGYTF
TGTGCCAGCAGTCCTATACCTGGGACAGGGGATCTCCTTCGGTATGGCTACACCTTC
>NA|TRBV3-1/TRBV3-2|TRBJ2-5|NA
CASSQEMWGRSKETQYF
TGTGCCAGCAGCCAAGAAATGTGGGGGAGATCCAAAGAGACCCAGTACTTC
>NA|TRBV29-1|TRBJ2-5|NA
CSVDQGAETQYF
TGCAGCGTTGACCAGGGTGCAGAGACCCAGTACTTC